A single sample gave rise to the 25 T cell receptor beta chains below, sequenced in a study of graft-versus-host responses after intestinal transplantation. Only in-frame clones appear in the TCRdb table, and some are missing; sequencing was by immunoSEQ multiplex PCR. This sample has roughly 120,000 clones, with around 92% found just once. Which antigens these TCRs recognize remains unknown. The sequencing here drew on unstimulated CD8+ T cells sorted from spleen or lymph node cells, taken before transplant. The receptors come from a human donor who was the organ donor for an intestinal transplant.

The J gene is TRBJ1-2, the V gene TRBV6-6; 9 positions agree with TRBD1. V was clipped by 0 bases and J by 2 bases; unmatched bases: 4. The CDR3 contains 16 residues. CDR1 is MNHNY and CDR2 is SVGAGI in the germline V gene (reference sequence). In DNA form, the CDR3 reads TGTGCCAGCAGTTACTCTGAGACAGGGGGGAACTATGGCTACACCTTC. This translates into CASSYSETGGNYGYTF.

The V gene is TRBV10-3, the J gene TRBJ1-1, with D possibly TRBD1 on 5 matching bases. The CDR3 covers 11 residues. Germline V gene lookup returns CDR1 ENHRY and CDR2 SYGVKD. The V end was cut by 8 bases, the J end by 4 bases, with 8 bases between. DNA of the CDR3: TGTGCCATCCGGGGGGGCACTGAAGCTTTCTTT. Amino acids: CAIRGGTEAFF.

CDR3 sequence reads: CASSLKHLAGGTGELFF. In DNA form, the CDR3 reads TGTGCCAGCAGTTTAAAGCACTTGGCAGGCGGGACCGGGGAGCTGTTTTTT. The J gene is TRBJ2-2, the V gene TRBV27; TRBD2 might be the D (5 bases). V lost 2 bases to trimming and J lost 5 bases, with 18 bases between them. The length of the CDR3 is 17 residues. CDR1 MNHEY and CDR2 SMNVEV come from the germline V gene (reference sequence).

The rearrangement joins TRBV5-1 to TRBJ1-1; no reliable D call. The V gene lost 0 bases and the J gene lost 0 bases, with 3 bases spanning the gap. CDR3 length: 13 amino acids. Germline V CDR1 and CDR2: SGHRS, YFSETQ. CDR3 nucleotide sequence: TGCGCCAGCAGCTTGGCACTGAACACTGAAGCTTTCTTT. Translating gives CASSLALNTEAFF.

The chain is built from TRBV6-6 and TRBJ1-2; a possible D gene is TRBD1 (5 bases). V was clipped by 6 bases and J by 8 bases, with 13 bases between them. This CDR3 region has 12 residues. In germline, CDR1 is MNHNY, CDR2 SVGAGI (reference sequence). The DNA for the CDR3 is TGTGCCAGCAGGCAGGGAAGACGGGGCTACACCTTC. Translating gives CASRQGRRGYTF.

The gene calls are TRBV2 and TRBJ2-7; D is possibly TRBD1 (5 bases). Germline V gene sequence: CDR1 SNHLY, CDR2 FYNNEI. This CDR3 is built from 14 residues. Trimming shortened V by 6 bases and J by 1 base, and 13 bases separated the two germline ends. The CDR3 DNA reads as TGTGCCAGCAGACCCACAGGCCAGTCCTACGAGCAGTACTTC. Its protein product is CASRPTGQSYEQYF.

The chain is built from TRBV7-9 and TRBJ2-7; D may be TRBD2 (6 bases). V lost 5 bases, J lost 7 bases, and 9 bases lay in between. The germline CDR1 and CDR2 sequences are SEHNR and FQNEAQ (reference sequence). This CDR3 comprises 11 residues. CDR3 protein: CASSQAGEQYF. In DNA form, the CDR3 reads TGTGCCAGCAGCCAGGCGGGGGAGCAGTACTTC.

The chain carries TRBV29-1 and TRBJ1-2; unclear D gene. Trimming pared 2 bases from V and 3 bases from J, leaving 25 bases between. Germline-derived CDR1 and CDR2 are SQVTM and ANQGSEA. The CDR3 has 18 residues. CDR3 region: CSVEKYVGMGRFHYGYTF. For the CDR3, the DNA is TGCAGCGTTGAAAAATACGTGGGCATGGGGAGGTTCCACTATGGCTACACCTTC. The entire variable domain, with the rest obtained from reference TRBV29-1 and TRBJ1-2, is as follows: SAVISQKPSRDICQRGTSLTIQCQVDSQVTMMFWYRQQPGQSLTLIATANQGSEATYESGFVIDKFPISRPNLTFSTLTVSNMSPEDSSIYLCSVEKYVGMGRFHYGYTFGSGTRLTVV.

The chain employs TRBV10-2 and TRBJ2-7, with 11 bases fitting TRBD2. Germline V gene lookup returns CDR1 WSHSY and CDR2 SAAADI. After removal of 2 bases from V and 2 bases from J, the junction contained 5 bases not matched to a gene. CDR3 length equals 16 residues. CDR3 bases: TGCGCCAGCAGTGAGGGGACTAGCGGCCCCACCTACGAGCAGTACTTC. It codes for CASSEGTSGPTYEQYF.

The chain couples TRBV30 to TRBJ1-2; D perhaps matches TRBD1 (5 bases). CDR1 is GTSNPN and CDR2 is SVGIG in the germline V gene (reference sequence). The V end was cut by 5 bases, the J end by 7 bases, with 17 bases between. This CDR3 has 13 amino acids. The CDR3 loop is CAWEPGGWIGYTF. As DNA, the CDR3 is TGTGCCTGGGAGCCCGGGGGATGGATTGGCTACACCTTC. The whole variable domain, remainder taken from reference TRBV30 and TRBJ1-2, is SQTIHQWPATLVQPVGSPLSLECTVEGTSNPNLYWYRQAAGRGLQLLFYSVGIGQISSEVPQNLSASRPQDRQFILSSKKLLLSDSGFYLCAWEPGGWIGYTFGSGTRLTVV.

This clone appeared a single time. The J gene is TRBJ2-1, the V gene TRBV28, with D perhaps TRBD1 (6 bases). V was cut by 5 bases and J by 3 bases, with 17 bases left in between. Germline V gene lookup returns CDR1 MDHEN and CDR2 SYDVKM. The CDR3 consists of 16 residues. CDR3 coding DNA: TGTGCCAGCAGTCAAAACGTTGGGGGCGGCTACAATGAGCAGTTCTTC. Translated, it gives CASSQNVGGGYNEQFF. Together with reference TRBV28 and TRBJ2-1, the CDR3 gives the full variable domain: DVKVTQSSRYLVKRTGEKVFLECVQDMDHENMFWYRQDPGLGLRLIYFSYDVKMKEKGDIPEGYSVSREKKERFSLILESASTNQTSMYLCASSQNVGGGYNEQFFGPGTRLTVL.

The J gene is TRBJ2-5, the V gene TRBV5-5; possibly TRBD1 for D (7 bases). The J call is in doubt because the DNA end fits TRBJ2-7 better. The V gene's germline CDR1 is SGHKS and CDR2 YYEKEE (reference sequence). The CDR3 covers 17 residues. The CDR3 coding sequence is TGTGCCAGCAGCTCGCGCGGGACAGCGGTTAGCTCCTACGAGCAGTACTTC. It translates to CASSSRGTAVSSYEQYF.

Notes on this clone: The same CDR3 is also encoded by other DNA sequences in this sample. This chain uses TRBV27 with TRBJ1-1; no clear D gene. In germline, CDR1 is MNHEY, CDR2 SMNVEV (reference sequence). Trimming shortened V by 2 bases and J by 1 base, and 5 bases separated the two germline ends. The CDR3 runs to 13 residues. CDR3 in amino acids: CASSLGQNTEAFF. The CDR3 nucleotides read TGTGCCAGCAGTTTAGGGCAGAACACTGAAGCTTTCTTT.

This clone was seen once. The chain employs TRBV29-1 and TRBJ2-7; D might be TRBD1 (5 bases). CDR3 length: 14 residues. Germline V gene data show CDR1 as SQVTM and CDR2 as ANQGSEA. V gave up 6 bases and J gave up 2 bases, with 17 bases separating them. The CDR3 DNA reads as TGCAGCGTCGGTACTCTACAGGATCCCTACGAGCAGTACTTC. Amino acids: CSVGTLQDPYEQYF.

The CDR3 nucleotides read TGTGCCAGCAGCGTAGCACAGGGGGAATACGAGCAGTACTTC. Its protein is CASSVAQGEYEQYF. This rearrangement joins TRBV9 to TRBJ2-7, with 8 bases lining up with TRBD1. CDR1 and CDR2 from the germline V gene are SGDLS and YYNGEE. Trimming at V came to 0 bases and at J to 4 bases, leaving 3 bases not matched to a gene. This CDR3 has 14 residues.

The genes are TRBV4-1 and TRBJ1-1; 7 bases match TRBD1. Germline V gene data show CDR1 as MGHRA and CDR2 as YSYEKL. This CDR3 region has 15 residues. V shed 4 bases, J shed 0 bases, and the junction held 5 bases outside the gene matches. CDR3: CASSLGDSVNTEAFF. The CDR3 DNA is TGCGCCAGCAGCCTAGGGGACAGTGTGAACACTGAAGCTTTCTTT.

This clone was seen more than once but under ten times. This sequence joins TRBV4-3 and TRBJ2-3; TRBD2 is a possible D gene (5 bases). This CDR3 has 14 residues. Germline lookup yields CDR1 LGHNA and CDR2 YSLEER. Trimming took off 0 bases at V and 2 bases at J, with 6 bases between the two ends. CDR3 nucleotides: TGCGCCAGCAGCCAAGACGACTACACAGATACGCAGTATTTT. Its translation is CASSQDDYTDTQYF.

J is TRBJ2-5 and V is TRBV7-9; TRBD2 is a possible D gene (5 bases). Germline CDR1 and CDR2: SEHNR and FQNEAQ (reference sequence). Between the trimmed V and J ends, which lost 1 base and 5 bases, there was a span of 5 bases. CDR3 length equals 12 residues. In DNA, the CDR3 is TGTGCCAGCAGCTTAGGGAGGGAGACCCAGTACTTC. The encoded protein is CASSLGRETQYF. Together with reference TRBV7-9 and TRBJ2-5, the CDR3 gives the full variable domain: DTGVSQNPRHKITKRGQNVTFRCDPISEHNRLYWYRQTLGQGPEFLTYFQNEAQLEKSRLLSDRFSAERPKGSFSTLEIQRTEQGDSAMYLCASSLGRETQYFGPGTRLLVL.

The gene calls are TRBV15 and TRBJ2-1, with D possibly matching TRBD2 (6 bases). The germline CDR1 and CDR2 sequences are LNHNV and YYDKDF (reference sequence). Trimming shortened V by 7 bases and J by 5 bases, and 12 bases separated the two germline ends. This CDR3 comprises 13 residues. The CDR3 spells CATNMEGNNEQFF. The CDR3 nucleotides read TGTGCCACCAACATGGAGGGTAACAATGAGCAGTTCTTC.

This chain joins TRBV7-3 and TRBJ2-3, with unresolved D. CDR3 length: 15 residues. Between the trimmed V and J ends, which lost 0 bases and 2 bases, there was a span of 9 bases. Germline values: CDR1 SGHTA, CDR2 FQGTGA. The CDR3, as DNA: TGTGCCAGCAGCTTAACGGCCGGGCTCACAGATACGCAGTATTTT. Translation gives CASSLTAGLTDTQYF.

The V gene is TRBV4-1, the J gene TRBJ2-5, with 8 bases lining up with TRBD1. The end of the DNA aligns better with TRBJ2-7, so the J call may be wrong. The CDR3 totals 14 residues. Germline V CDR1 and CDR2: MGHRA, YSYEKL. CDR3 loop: CASSRDRLSYEQYF. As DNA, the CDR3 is TGCGCCAGCAGCCGGGACAGGCTTTCCTACGAGCAGTACTTC.

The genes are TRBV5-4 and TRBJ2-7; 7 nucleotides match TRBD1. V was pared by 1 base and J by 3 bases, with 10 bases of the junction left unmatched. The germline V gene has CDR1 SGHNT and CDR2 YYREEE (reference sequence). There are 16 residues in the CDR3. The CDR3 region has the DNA TGTGCCAGCAGCTTGTTCCCGAGGGGGCCATTCTACGAGCAGTACTTC. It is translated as CASSLFPRGPFYEQYF.

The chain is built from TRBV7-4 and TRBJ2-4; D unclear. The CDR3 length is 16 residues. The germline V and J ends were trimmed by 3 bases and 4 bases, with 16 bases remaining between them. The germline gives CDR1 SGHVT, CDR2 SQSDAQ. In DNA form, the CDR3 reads TGTGCCAGCAGCTTCGATTTGGTTAGCCTGAAAAACATTCAGTACTTC. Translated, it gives CASSFDLVSLKNIQYF.

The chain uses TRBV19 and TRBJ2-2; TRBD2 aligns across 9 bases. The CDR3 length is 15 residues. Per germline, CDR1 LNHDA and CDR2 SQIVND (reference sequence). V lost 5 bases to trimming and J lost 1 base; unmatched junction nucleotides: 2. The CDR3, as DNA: TGTGCCAGTAGTCCTAGCGGGATGAACACCGGGGAGCTGTTTTTT. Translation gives CASSPSGMNTGELFF.

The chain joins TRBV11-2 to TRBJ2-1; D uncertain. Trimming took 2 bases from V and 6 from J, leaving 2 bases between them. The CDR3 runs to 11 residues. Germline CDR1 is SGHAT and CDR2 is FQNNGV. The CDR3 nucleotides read TGTGCCAGCAGCTTAACCAATGAGCAGTTCTTC. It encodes CASSLTNEQFF.